This TCR beta chain was obtained from a study of blood T cells in healthy people across ages. Alongside a J-beta primer mix, a sample-barcoded 5' primer served in a second PCR lasting 7 to 11 cycles. TCRdb reprocessed the 5' RACE reads with MiXCR, giving one entry per CDR3 protein. The profile shows some 1.5 million distinct CDR3 sequences, 25% to 30% of them singletons. Per the germline V gene, CDR1 is MNHEY and CDR2 is SMNVEV (reference sequence). Deletions cut 1 base from V and 5 bases from J, with 11 bases between. The CDR3 totals 14 residues. Sequencing was performed on blood. This TCR was recovered from a woman aged 30 to 39 in good health. V gene TRBV27 combines with J gene TRBJ2-5; D is unresolved. The CDR3 loop is CASSLYRDQETQYF. The CDR3 DNA sequence: TGTGCCAGCAGTTTATATAGGGATCAGGAGACCCAGTACTTC.